The subject of this entry is one T cell receptor (beta chain). What it recognizes is unknown. This specimen belongs to a study of vaccination and CD4 T cells after COVID-19. On the study more broadly: Two of the convalescents were Hispanic, and convalescents were six males and four females. Study results and caveats: Convalescent patients were relatively few, and early post-infection timepoints were missing.

Sequenced with the Oncomine TCR Beta short-read assay was DNA taken from cultured CD4+ T cells. TCRdb reanalysed the PCR reads using MiXCR and keeps one entry per CDR3 protein. The sample contains more than 15,000 distinct CDR3 sequences, 55% of which appear only once. The CDR3 sequence is 13 residues long. V was pared by 4 bases and J by 7 bases, with 11 bases between. Treatment reported: approximately 10-day PBMC culture with coronavirus spike peptide pools or control peptides (ViraFEST assay). The TCR originated in a human donor who had recovered from COVID-19. The chain carries TRBV12-3 or TRBV12-4 and TRBJ1-5; D not resolved. Sequencing used CD4+ T cells from blood, cultured in vitro. The CDR3 DNA reads TGTGCCAGCAGTTACACTTCTGAACAGCCCCAGCATTTT. As protein: CASSYTSEQPQHF.